This record covers a single T cell receptor (beta chain). Unique molecular identifiers featured in how the TCRbeta library was prepared. TCRdb independently ran MiXCR on the PCR reads; one entry per CDR3 protein. The sample has about 980,000 distinct CDR3 sequences, roughly 29% seen once. The entry originates in a study of T-cell reconstitution after alpha-beta-depleted transplantation in children. Germline CDR1 DFQATT, CDR2 SNEGSKA (reference sequence). V gave up 6 bases and J gave up 1 base, with 9 bases separating them. This CDR3 spans 13 amino acids. This material consisted of PBMCs, mostly from graft donor cells, taken 360 days after TCRalphabeta/CD19-depleted stem cell transplant. J is TRBJ2-2 and V is TRBV20-1; perhaps TRBD2 as D (6 bases). This receptor was identified in a boy younger than two who had a stem cell transplant for SCID, so the T cells may come from the graft donor. This CDR3 reads CSAQRVNTGELFF. The CDR3 DNA is TGCAGTGCCCAGCGGGTGAACACCGGGGAGCTGTTTTTT.